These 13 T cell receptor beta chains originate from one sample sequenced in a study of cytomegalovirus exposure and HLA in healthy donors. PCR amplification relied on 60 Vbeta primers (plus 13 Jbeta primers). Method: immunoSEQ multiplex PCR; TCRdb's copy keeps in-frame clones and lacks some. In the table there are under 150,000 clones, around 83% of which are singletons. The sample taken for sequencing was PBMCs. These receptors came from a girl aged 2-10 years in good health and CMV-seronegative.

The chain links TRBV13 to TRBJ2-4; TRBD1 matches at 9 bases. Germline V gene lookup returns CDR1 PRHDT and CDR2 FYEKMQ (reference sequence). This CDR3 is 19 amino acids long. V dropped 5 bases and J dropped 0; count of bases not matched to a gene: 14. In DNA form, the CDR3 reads TGTGCCAGCAGCGCGATCGGGACAGGGACCAACTTAGCCAAAAACATTCAGTACTTC. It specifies CASSAIGTGTNLAKNIQYF.

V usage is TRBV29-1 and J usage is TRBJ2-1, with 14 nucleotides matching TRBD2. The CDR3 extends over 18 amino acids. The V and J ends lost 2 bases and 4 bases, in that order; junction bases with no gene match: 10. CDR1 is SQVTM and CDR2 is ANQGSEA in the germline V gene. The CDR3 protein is CSVESSGTSGSSYNEQFF. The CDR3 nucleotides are TGCAGCGTTGAATCTTCCGGGACTAGCGGGAGTTCGTACAATGAGCAGTTCTTC.

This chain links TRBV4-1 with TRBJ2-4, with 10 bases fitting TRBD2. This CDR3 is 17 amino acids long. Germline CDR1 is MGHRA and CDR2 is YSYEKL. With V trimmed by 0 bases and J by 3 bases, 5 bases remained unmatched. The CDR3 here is CASSQELASGGKNIQYF. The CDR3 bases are TGCGCCAGCAGCCAAGAATTGGCTAGCGGGGGCAAAAACATTCAGTACTTC.

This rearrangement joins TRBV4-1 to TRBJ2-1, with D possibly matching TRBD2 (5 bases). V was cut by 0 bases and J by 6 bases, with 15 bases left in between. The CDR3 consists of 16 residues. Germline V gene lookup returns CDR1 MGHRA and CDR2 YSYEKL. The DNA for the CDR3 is TGCGCCAGCAGCCAAGATTGGGCTAGCTTGGGCAATGAGCAGTTCTTC. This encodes CASSQDWASLGNEQFF.

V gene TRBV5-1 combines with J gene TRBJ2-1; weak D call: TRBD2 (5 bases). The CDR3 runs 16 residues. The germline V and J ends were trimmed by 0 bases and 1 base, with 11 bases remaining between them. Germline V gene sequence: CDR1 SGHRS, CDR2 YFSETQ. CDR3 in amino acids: CASSLVVAPSYNEQFF. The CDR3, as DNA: TGCGCCAGCAGCTTGGTGGTAGCGCCATCCTACAATGAGCAGTTCTTC.

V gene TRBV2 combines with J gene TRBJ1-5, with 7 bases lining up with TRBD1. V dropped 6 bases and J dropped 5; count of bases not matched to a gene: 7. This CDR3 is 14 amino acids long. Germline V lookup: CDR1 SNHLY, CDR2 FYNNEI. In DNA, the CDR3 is TGTGCCAGCAGAGGGGACAGTCGCGATCAGCCCCAGCATTTT. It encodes CASRGDSRDQPQHF.

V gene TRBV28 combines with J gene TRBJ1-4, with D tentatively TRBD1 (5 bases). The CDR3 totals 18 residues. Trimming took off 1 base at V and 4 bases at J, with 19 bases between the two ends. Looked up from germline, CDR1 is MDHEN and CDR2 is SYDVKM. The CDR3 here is CASSLYGGGRNLNEKLFF. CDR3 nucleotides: TGTGCCAGCAGTTTATACGGGGGAGGCCGAAATCTTAATGAAAAACTGTTTTTT.

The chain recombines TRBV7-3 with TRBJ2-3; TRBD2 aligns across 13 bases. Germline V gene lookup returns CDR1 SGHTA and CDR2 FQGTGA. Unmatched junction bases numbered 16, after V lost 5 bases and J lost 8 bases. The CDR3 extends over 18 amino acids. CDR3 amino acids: CASSPSPGLAGRAGTQYF. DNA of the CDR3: TGTGCCAGCAGCCCATCGCCGGGACTAGCGGGACGCGCGGGTACGCAGTATTTT.

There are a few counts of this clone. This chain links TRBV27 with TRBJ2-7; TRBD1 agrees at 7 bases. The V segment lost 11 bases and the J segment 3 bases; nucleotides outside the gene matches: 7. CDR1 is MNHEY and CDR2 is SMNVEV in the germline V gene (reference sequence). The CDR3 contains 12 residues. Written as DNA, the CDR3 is TGTGCCGTAGGACAGGTACTCTACGAGCAGTACTTC. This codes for CAVGQVLYEQYF.

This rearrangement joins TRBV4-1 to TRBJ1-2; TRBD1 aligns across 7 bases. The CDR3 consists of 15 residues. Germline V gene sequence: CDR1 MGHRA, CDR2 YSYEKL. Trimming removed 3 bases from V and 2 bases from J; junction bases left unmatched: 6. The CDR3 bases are TGCGCCAGCAGCCACCCCGCACAGGGGAACTATGGCTACACCTTC. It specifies CASSHPAQGNYGYTF.

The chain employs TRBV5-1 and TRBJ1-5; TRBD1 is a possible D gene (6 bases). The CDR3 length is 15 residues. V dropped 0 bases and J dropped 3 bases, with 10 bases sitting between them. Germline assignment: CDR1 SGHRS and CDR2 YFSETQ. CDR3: CASSLGTGSNQPQHF. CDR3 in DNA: TGCGCCAGCAGCTTGGGAACAGGGTCCAATCAGCCCCAGCATTTT.

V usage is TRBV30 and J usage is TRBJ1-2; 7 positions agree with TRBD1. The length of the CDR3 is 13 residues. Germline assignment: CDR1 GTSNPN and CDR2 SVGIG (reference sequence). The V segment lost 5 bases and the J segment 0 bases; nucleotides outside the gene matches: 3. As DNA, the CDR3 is TGTGCCTGGGACAGGGTTCCTAACTATGGCTACACCTTC. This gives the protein CAWDRVPNYGYTF.

The DNA of the CDR3 is TGTGCCAGCAGCTTAGTAGAACCCTTTTTGGCGGGAGGGTCTGCAGATACGCAGTATTTT. This codes for CASSLVEPFLAGGSADTQYF. This chain joins TRBV13 and TRBJ2-3; TRBD2 matches 9 bases. This CDR3 contains 20 residues. V lost 1 base and J lost 4; bases outside the gene matches: 18. Per the germline V gene, CDR1 is PRHDT and CDR2 is FYEKMQ (reference sequence). Supplemented by reference TRBV13 and TRBJ2-3, the full variable domain reads AAGVIQSPRHLIKEKRETATLKCYPIPRHDTVYWYQQGPGQDPQFLISFYEKMQSDKGSIPDRFSAQQFSDYHSELNMSSLELGDSALYFCASSLVEPFLAGGSADTQYFGPGTRLTVL.